This T cell receptor beta chain is from a study of T cells in localized non-small cell lung cancer. Study outcomes and limitations: Paired adjacent lung recovered a median around 60 of the top 100 tumor clones. Because sequencing included only one region (of the tumor), heterogeneity remains possible.

The CDR3 sequence is 14 residues long. Trimming cost V 6 bases and J 4 bases, with 15 bases left between them. The germline gives CDR1 LNHDA, CDR2 SQIVND (reference sequence). Sequencing used immunoSEQ multiplex PCR; TCRdb keeps in-frame clones, though not all of them. The sample contains 55,000 to 75,000 clones, more than 85% of which appear only once. This clone was recorded only once. The antigen is unknown. The V gene is TRBV19, the J gene TRBJ1-1; unclear D gene. The source of this sequence is a man aged 35 to 69 with stage I lung adenocarcinoma. The sample was peripheral blood, taken before any cancer treatment. In nucleotides, the CDR3 is TGTGCCAGTAGGACGGACCTACCGACCACTGAAGCTTTCTTT. Amino acid sequence: CASRTDLPTTEAFF.